The T cell receptor (beta chain) under discussion was sequenced for a study of blood T cell repertoires in COVID-19. Generated by immunoSEQ multiplex PCR, the TCRdb table keeps only in-frame clones and is missing some. The sample records under 250,000 clones, roughly 83% being singletons. J lost 3 bases, V lost 10 bases, and 7 bases had no gene match. Germline V lookup: CDR1 LNHDA, CDR2 SQIVND (reference sequence). The CDR3 extends over 14 amino acids. What was sequenced was peripheral blood. The V call is TRBV19, the J call TRBJ2-1; TRBD1 matches 9 bases. The TCR comes from a woman older than 75 with COVID-19, enrolled during active disease. CDR3 amino acids: CATRGQGNYNEQFF. As DNA, the CDR3 is TGTGCCACTAGGGGACAGGGAAACTACAATGAGCAGTTCTTC.